This TCR beta chain emerged from a study of Graves' ophthalmopathy and Graves' hyperthyroidism. The study, taken as a whole, reports: Blood was where most expanded thyroid clonotypes above 0.001 frequency also turned up.

This clonotype was recorded many times. The antigen is not known. The CDR3 sequence is 15 residues long. Per germline, CDR1 SQVTM and CDR2 ANQGSEA. The V end was cut by 7 bases, the J end by 1 base, with 20 bases between. Researchers took RNA transcripts and amplified TCR beta CDR3 regions from them. In the first round, RT-PCR was carried out with HTBI primers, and a multiplex PCR formed the second round. TCRdb independently ran MiXCR on the multiplex PCR reads; one entry per CDR3 protein. The table has roughly 220,000 distinct CDR3 sequences, 40% to 50% seen once; the top ten hold roughly 45%. Sequencing input: peripheral blood. V gene TRBV29-1 combines with J gene TRBJ2-7, with D possibly being TRBD1 (5 bases). The clonotype was recovered from an adult man with Graves' ophthalmopathy. CDR3 sequence (DNA): TGCAGCGCCGTCGGGTCAAGGGGTGGATCCTACGAGCAGTACTTC. It encodes CSAVGSRGGSYEQYF.